The 11 T cell receptor beta chains below come from one sample, sequenced in a study of monozygotic twins with inflammatory bowel disease. Reprocessing the 5' RACE reads, TCRdb reports a single entry for every CDR3 protein and omits DNA. This sample contains approximately 400,000 distinct CDR3 sequences. The specimen sequenced was blood. The receptors stem from a human donor with ulcerative colitis or Crohn's disease, or a healthy co-twin of an affected twin (not recorded which).

The chain uses TRBV5-6 and TRBJ2-3. The CDR3 has 12 amino acids. The germline CDR1 and CDR2 sequences are SGHDT and YYEEEE. The CDR3 region is CASSLGVDTQYF.

The chain recombines TRBV14 with TRBJ2-2. The CDR3 sequence is 17 residues long. Germline assignment: CDR1 SGHDN and CDR2 FVKESK. The CDR3 reads CASSPDIGDLGVGELFF.

V gene TRBV4-2 combines with J gene TRBJ1-5; no DNA is available, so the TRBD1 call from TCRdb remains unchecked. The CDR3 has 16 residues. Germline CDR1 is LGHNA and CDR2 is YNFKEQ. The CDR3 sequence: CASSQGGQGARQPQHF.

The genes are TRBV12-3 or TRBV12-4 and TRBJ1-1; TCRdb selects TRBD1, and the lack of DNA leaves this call unchecked. CDR3 size: 12 residues. The CDR3 here is CASILRTGQAFF.

The chain couples TRBV2 to TRBJ2-5; the D call of TRBD1 rests on TCRdb alone, since no DNA is present to check it. The length of the CDR3 is 13 residues. Germline V CDR1 and CDR2: SNHLY, FYNNEI. Here the CDR3 reads CASSPRTVETQYF.

The chain links TRBV28 to TRBJ1-5; with no DNA, the TCRdb D assignment of TRBD1 cannot be verified. Germline V gene lookup returns CDR1 MDHEN and CDR2 SYDVKM. The length of the CDR3 is 17 residues. The CDR3 region is CASITKRRQGPGQPQHF.

The chain has TRBV15 and TRBJ2-3; the D call of TRBD1 rests on TCRdb alone, since no DNA is present to check it. From germline, CDR1 is LNHNV and CDR2 YYDKDF (reference sequence). This CDR3 contains 17 residues. The CDR3 sequence is CATSSKIIPGQGDTQYF.

This rearrangement joins TRBV7-9 to TRBJ1-2; with no DNA, the TCRdb D assignment of TRBD1 cannot be verified. Germline V gene lookup returns CDR1 SEHNR and CDR2 FQNEAQ (reference sequence). The CDR3 has 14 residues. This CDR3 is CASSFRDRVYGYTF.

V and J are TRBV4-1 and TRBJ2-7; the D call from TCRdb, TRBD1, cannot be confirmed without DNA. From germline, CDR1 is MGHRA and CDR2 YSYEKL. The CDR3 totals 15 residues. CDR3 sequence reads: CASSLSSGTQGEQYF.

This chain joins TRBV10-3 and TRBJ1-2; TCRdb reports TRBD1, a call that lacks DNA to check it against. Germline CDR1 ENHRY, CDR2 SYGVKD. The CDR3 extends over 15 amino acids. The CDR3 protein is CAISEGIPPGYGYTF.

The chain recombines TRBV28 with TRBJ1-5; with no DNA, the TCRdb D assignment of TRBD1 cannot be verified. The CDR3 is 15 amino acids. Germline lookup yields CDR1 MDHEN and CDR2 SYDVKM. CDR3 region: CASKGTPTSNQPQHF.